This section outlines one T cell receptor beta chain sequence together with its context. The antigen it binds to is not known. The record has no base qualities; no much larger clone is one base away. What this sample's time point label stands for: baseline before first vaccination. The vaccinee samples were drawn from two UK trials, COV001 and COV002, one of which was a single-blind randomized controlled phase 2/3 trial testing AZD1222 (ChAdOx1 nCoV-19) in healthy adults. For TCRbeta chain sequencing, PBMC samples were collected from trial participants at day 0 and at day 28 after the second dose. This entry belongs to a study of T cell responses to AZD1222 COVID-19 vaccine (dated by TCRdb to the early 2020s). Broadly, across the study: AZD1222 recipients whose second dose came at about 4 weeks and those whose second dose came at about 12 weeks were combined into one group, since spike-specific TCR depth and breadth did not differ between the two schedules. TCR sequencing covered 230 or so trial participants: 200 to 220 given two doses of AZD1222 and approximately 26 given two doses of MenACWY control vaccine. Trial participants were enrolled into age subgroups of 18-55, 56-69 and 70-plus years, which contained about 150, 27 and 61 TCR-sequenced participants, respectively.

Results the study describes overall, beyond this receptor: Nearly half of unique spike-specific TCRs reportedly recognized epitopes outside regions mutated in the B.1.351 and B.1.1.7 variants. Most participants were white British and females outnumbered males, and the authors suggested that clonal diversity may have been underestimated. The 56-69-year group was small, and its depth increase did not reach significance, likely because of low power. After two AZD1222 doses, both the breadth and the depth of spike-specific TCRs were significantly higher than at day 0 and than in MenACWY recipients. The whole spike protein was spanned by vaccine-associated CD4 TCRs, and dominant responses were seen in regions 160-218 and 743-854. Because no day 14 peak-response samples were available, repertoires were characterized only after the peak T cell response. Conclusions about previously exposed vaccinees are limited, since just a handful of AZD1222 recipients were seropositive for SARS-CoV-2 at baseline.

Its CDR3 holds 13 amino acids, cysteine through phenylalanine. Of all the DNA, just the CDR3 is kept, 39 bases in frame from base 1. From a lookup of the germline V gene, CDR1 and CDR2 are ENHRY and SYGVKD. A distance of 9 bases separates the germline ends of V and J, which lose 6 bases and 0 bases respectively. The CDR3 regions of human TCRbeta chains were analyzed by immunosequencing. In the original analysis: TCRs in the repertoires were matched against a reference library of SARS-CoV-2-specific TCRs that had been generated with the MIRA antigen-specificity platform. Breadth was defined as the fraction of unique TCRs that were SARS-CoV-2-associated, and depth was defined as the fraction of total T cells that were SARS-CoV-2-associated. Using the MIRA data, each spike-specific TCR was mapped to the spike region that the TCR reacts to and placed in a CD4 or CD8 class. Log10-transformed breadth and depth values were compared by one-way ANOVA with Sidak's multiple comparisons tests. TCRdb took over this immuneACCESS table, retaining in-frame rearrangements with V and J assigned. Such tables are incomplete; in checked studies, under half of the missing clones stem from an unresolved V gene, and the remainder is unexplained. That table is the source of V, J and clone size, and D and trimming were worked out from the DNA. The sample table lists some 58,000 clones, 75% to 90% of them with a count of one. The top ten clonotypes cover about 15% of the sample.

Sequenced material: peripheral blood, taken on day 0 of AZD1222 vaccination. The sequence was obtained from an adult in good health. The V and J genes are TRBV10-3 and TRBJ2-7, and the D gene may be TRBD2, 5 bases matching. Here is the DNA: TGTGCCATCAGACCGGACTCCTCCTACGAGCAGTACTTC. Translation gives CAIRPDSSYEQYF.